The entry that follows covers one T cell receptor (beta chain) sequence. Its target antigen remains unknown. There are no base qualities to consult, and no much larger clone falls within one base. One collaborating source in Seattle enrolled patients while the patients were actively infected and followed the patients over time throughout the course of disease. Collaborating institutions collected whole blood in K2EDTA tubes following their own protocols. Collaborator samples were shipped for TCRbeta analysis as frozen whole blood, isolated PBMCs, or DNA extracted from either sample type. The V and J ends are trimmed by 4 bases and 4 bases, leaving 13 bases between them. The CDR3 contains 14 residues, cysteine and phenylalanine counted. Only the CDR3 part of the read is kept: 42 bases, read in frame from the first base. Via the germline V gene (reference sequence), CDR1 is LGHDT and CDR2 YNNKEL. This record belongs to a study of blood T cell repertoires in COVID-19 (dated by TCRdb to 2020 to 2022). For the study in its entirety: Samples from collaborators originated in the United States, Italy and Spain and spanned both the acute and convalescent phases of COVID-19. Subjects who had been exposed to COVID-19, were actively infected with it, or had recovered from it provided the deeply sampled blood TCRbeta repertoires that made up the dataset. The repertoires were released in a freely available public database meant as a resource for research on the immune response to SARS-CoV-2. A de-identified subject ID, COVID-19 status, age in years and sex were almost always included in the sample metadata. The prospective study material was composed of cDNA or gDNA derived from T cells, B-cell-depleted T cells, or PBMCs. Samples were obtained from the ongoing ImmuneRACE study (first 160 participants) and from about 1,300 subjects provided by 6 global collaborators. HLA class I and class II types, where available, came from metadata supplied by the sample provider rather than from assay-based typing.

Points the paper makes about the study in general: The amount of clinical and demographic metadata varied by source and participant and was provided uncurated.

The immunoSEQ Assay, a bias-controlled multiplex PCR, was used to amplify TCRbeta CDR3 regions from genomic DNA. The authors processed their data as follows. The number of nucleated cells in each sample was estimated by amplification of reference gene primers within the assay. To quantify the absolute abundance of each unique TCRbeta CDR3 rearrangement, sequence reads were collapsed and filtered. For each sample, productive Simpson clonality was calculated as the square root of Simpson's diversity index across productive rearrangements. TCRdb obtained this table from immuneACCESS and retained in-frame rearrangements with V and J assigned. These tables miss some clones; where compared with another copy, unresolved V genes account for less than half of the shortfall, and the remainder is unexplained. From that table come the V and J calls and clone size; the DNA was used to work out D and trimming. The sample contains a few hundred thousand clones, 90% of them found a single time. About 7% of the sample comes from the top ten.

This TCR came from a woman aged 25 to 45 with COVID-19, enrolled during active disease. Sequencing used peripheral blood. The chain links TRBV3-1 (or the pseudogene TRBV3-2) with TRBJ1-2; the D gene cannot be named for sure. The DNA is as follows: TGTGCCAGCAGCCTCCGGATGGGCCCCTATGGCTACACCTTC. Translated, it gives CASSLRMGPYGYTF.